This T cell receptor delta chain was profiled in a study of gamma-delta T cells after stem cell transplantation. After removal of 3 bases from V and 8 bases from J, the junction contained 20 bases not matched to a gene. The CDR3 is 17 amino acids. In germline, CDR1 is GEAIGNYY, CDR2 EKD. This clone has only a few counts. TCRdb re-called the RT-PCR reads via CATT. The sample yields 250 or so delta-chain clones, over 4% seen once. Sequenced input: gamma-delta T cells. This receptor was identified in a human donor. It is not recorded whose cells these are; they may come from a transplant donor. The chain recombines TRDV2 with TRDJ1, with 7 bases fitting TRDD3. CDR3 loop: CACDAVTKAGGIQKLIF. DNA of the CDR3: TGTGCCTGTGACGCGGTAACAAAAGCGGGGGGGATTCAGAAACTCATCTTT.